This TCR beta chain was sequenced in a study of early T cells in non-severe SARS-CoV-2 infection. Looking at the study overall: Whole-blood bulk RNA, unsorted, was sequenced, and chains were unpaired.

Germline V gives CDR1 KGHDR, CDR2 SFDVKD. The CDR3 spans 13 residues. Trimming left V 4 bases short and J 0 bases short, with 2 bases between. The protocol attached unique molecular identifiers to individual cDNA molecules. TCRdb itself ran the 5' RACE reads through MiXCR, one entry per CDR3 protein. The sample holds under 35,000 distinct CDR3 sequences, around 5% seen once. This clonotype was picked up a small number of times. The chain employs TRBV24-1 and TRBJ2-2; no definite D call. This clonotype was obtained from an adult who was a healthcare worker with PCR-confirmed SARS-CoV-2 infection or an uninfected control (not recorded which). The sequencing sample was made of whole blood. CDR3 protein: CATSDTNTGELFF. The CDR3 coding sequence is TGTGCCACCAGTGACACGAACACCGGGGAGCTGTTTTTT.